This TCR beta chain was sequenced in a study of blood T cells in healthy people across ages. Each donor had 9 to 10 milliliters of peripheral blood drawn. Then a second PCR, running about 7 to 11 cycles, was carried out with a sample-barcoded 5' primer and a J-beta primer mix. All samples yielded 2.5 million or more CDR3-containing paired-end reads. Each CDR3 protein is one row after TCRdb ran MiXCR on the 5' RACE reads. The data hold hundreds of thousands of distinct CDR3 sequences, with roughly three fifths observed a single time. Germline V gene sequence: CDR1 DFQATT, CDR2 SNEGSKA (reference sequence). The CDR3 is 16 residues long. V was shortened by 2 bases and J by 5 bases, with 22 bases between the two germline ends. This clonotype turned up a few times.

This sequence was found in a man between 40 and 49 years old in good health. The chain carries TRBV20-1 and TRBJ2-7; tentative D call: TRBD1 (5 bases). What was sequenced was blood. CDR3 DNA sequence: TGCAGTGCTAGAATGTTCGCCGGGCAGGGTGTCAACGAGCAGTACTTC. This gives the protein CSARMFAGQGVNEQYF.